This TCR beta chain was identified during a study of T-cell memory formation after mild COVID-19. This clonotype was seen ten or more times. Its antigen is currently unknown. TCRdb re-called the 5' RACE reads with MiXCR, one entry per CDR3 protein. The sample shows about 140,000 distinct CDR3 sequences, under 30% of them seen only once. Whole-study results and caveats: Among contracting clones, CD4+ were mainly CM/EM and CD8+ enriched in EMRA.

The TCR originated in an adult woman who had mild COVID-19 (a few samples of this study predate the infection). Cell type and time point are not known. The specimen was PBMCs or a T cell subset sorted from them (not recorded which).

The DNA of the CDR3 is TGTGCCAGTAGTTTCAGGAACACTGAAGCTTTCTTT. Translated: CASSFRNTEAFF. This chain joins TRBV7-9 and TRBJ1-1; D gene unclear. V lost 9 bases and J 1 base, leaving 9 bases between the germline ends. The CDR3 is made up of 12 amino acids. Germline CDR1 reads SEHNR; CDR2 reads FQNEAQ (reference sequence).